What follows are 6 T cell receptor beta chains derived from one specimen sequenced in a study of early T cells in non-severe SARS-CoV-2 infection. TCRdb re-called the 5' RACE reads with MiXCR, one entry per CDR3 protein. Of roughly 25,000 distinct CDR3 sequences listed, more than 4% were seen once; the top ten hold approximately 14%. The sequenced sample was whole blood. Receptor source: an adult who was a healthcare worker with PCR-confirmed SARS-CoV-2 infection or an uninfected control (not recorded which).

This clonotype was recorded at least ten times. This sequence joins TRBV6-5 and TRBJ1-1; no clear D. V was cut by 10 bases and J by 0 bases, with 15 bases left in between. The CDR3 is 14 amino acids. CDR1 is MNHEY, CDR2 SVGAGI, per germline. CDR3 loop: CATYKPGMNTEAFF. DNA for the CDR3: TGTGCCACCTACAAACCGGGGATGAACACTGAAGCTTTCTTT.

V and J are TRBV4-2 and TRBJ1-5, with no clear D. Germline-derived CDR1 and CDR2 are LGHNA and YNFKEQ. This CDR3 is 13 amino acids long. Trimming took 0 bases from V and 7 from J, leaving 7 bases between them. The CDR3, as DNA: TGTGCCAGCAGCCAAGATCCAGGCCAGCCCCAGCATTTT. The encoded protein is CASSQDPGQPQHF.

This clonotype was detected many times. The V and J genes are TRBV5-6 and TRBJ1-1, with a weak D call TRBD1 (6 bases). V gave up 0 bases and J gave up 0 bases, with 9 bases separating them. The CDR3 runs to 15 residues. CDR1 is SGHDT, CDR2 YYEEEE, per germline. The CDR3 bases are TGTGCCAGCAGCTTGGGGGACAACTTGAACACTGAAGCTTTCTTT. Its translation is CASSLGDNLNTEAFF.

This clonotype was counted many times. The junction does not match germline at one end; this may be a read error. V and J are TRBV7-9 and TRBJ2-7; D ambiguous. Per the germline V gene, CDR1 is SEHNR and CDR2 is FQNEAQ (reference sequence). This CDR3 comprises 17 residues. In nucleotides, the CDR3 is TGTGCCAGCAGCCCTCGTCCTTTCCGCACAGTCTCCCACGAGCAGTACTTC. Its translation is CASSPRPFRTVSHEQYF.

The chain carries TRBV19 and TRBJ1-2; D possibly corresponds to TRBD1 (6 bases). Between the trimmed V and J ends, which lost 7 bases and 13 bases, there was a span of 25 bases. This CDR3 region has 14 residues. The germline V gene encodes CDR1 LNHDA and CDR2 SQIVND (reference sequence). CDR3 nucleotide sequence: TGTGCCAGTATCCCCCTTGGGACACGTTCCGCGTTCACCTTC. Amino acid sequence: CASIPLGTRSAFTF. Variable domain in full (rest from reference TRBV19 and TRBJ1-2): DGGITQSPKYLFRKEGQNVTLSCEQNLNHDAMYWYRQDPGQGLRLIYYSQIVNDFQKGDIAEGYSVSREKKESFPLTVTSAQKNPTAFYLCASIPLGTRSAFTFGSGTRLTVV.

This clonotype appeared many times. The genes are TRBV9 and TRBJ1-1, with TRBD1 as a possible D gene (5 bases). The CDR3 is 14 amino acids. Trimming removed 2 bases from V and 10 bases from J, with 18 bases in between. The germline V gene encodes CDR1 SGDLS and CDR2 YYNGEE. CDR3 DNA sequence: TGTGCCAGCAGCGTGTCCGGGGACTGGGGAGGAGCTTTCTTT. Translation gives CASSVSGDWGGAFF.